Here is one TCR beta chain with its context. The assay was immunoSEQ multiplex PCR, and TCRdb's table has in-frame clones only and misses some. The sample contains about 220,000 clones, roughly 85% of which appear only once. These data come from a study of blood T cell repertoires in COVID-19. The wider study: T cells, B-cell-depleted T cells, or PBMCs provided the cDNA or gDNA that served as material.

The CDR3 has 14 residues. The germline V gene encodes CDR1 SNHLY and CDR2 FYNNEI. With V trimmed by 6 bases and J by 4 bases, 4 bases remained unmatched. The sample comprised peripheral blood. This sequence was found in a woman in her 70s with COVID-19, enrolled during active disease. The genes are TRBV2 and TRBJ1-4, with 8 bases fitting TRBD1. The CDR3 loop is CASRQDRDNEKLFF. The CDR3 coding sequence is TGTGCCAGCAGACAGGACAGGGATAATGAAAAACTGTTTTTT.